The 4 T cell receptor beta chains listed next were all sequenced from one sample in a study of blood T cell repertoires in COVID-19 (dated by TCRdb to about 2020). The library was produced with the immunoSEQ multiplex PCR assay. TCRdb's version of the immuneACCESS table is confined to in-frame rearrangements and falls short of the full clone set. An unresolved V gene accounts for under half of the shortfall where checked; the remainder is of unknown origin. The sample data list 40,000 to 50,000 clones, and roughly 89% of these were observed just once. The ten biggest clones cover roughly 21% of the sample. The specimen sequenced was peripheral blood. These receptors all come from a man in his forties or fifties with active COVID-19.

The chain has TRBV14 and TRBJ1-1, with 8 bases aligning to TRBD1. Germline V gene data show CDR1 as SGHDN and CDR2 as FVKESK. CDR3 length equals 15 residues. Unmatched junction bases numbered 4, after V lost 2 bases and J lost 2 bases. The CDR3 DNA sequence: TGTGCCAGCAGCCAACTAGACAGGGGAAACACTGAAGCTTTCTTT. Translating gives CASSQLDRGNTEAFF. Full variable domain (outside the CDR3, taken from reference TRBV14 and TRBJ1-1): EAGVTQFPSHSVIEKGQTVTLRCDPISGHDNLYWYRRVMGKEIKFLLHFVKESKQDESGMPNNRFLAERTGGTYSTLKVQPAELEDSGVYFCASSQLDRGNTEAFFGQGTRLTVV.

The chain's CDR3 is CASSLVGLAGAATQYF. CDR3 DNA: TGTGCCAGCAGCTTAGTAGGGCTAGCGGGAGCGGCGACCCAGTACTTC. The rearrangement joins TRBV7-8 to TRBJ2-5; 10 nucleotides align to TRBD2. Germline V gives CDR1 SGHVS, CDR2 FQNEAQ. The CDR3 is 16 residues long. J gave up 7 bases and V 1 base, and 9 bases lay outside the gene matches.

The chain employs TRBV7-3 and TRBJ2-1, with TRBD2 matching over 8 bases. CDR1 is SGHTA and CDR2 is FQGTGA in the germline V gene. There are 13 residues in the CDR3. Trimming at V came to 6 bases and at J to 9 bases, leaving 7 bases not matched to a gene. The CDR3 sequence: CASSQGLGTEQFF. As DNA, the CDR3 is TGTGCCAGCAGTCAGGGACTAGGGACTGAGCAGTTCTTC.

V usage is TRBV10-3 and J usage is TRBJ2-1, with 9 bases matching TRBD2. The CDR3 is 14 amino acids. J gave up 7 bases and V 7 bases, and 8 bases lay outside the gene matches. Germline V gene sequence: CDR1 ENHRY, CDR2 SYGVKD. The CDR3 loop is CAIIEEAGGNEQFF. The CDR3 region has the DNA TGTGCCATCATAGAGGAGGCGGGGGGGAATGAGCAGTTCTTC.